This T cell receptor (beta chain) emerged from a study of regulatory T cells in long-lasting Graves disease. Study findings and constraints: The TCR repertoire of persistent Graves' patients was less diverse than that of newly diagnosed ones.

With iRepertoire HTBI primers and Arm-PCR of CDR3 regions, TCR beta libraries were built. In TCRdb, the multiplex PCR reads were re-called with MiXCR into one record per CDR3 protein. The sample carries 550,000 to 600,000 distinct CDR3 sequences, around 15% recorded once. Documented time point: newly diagnosed GD, antithyroid drugs for less than 3 months. Extracted RNA from PBMCs served as the source of the TCR library. Graves' disease diagnosis relied on American Thyroid Association guidelines. As regards this clonotype: The antigen is not known. This clone may be a read error of a much larger clone one base away. Since the CDR3 does not end with the conserved phenylalanine or tryptophan, this likely comes from a read error.

A further study also used this sample, focusing on T cells in Graves' hyperthyroidism and ophthalmopathy.

The sequence was obtained from a man in his late teens or twenties with Graves disease. Sequenced material: peripheral blood mononuclear cells (PBMCs), taken at new diagnosis, from a patient treated with antithyroid drugs.

The chain's CDR3 is CASSPGGRMNTEAFL. For the CDR3, the DNA is TGTGCCAGCAGTCCAGGGGGGAGGATGAACACTGAAGCTTTCCTT. The genes are TRBV28 and TRBJ1-1; 7 bases are a match to TRBD1. The CDR3 extends over 15 amino acids. Germline CDR1 MDHEN, CDR2 SYDVKM. Trimming took 5 bases from V and 0 from J; bases not matched to a gene: 6.